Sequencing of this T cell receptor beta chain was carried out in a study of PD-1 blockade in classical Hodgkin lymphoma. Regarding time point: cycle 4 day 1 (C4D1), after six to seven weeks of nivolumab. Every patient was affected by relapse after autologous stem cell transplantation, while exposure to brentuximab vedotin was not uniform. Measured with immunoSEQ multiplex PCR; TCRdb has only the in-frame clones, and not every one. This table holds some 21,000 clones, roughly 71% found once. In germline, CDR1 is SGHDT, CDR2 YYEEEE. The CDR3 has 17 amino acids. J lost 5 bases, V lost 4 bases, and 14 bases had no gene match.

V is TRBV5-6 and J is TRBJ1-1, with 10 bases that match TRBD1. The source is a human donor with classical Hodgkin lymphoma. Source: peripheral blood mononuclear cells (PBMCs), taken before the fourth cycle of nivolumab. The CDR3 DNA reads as TGTGCCAGCAGCCCCGACAGGGGGCACTTCTCGAGGACTGAAGCTTTCTTT. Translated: CASSPDRGHFSRTEAFF.